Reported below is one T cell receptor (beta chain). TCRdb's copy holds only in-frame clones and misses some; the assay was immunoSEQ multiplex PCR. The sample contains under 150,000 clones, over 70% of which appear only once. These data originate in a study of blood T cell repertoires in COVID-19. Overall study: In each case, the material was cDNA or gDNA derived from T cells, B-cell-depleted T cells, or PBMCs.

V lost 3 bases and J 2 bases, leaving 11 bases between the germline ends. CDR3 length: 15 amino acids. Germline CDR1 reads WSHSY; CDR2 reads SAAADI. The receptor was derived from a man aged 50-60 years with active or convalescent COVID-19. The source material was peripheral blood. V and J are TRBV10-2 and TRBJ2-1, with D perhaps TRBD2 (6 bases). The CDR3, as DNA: TGCGCCAGCAGTGATGGAGGGGACGCCTACAATGAGCAGTTCTTC. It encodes CASSDGGDAYNEQFF.